This T cell receptor beta chain appears in the sequencing data of a study of blood T cells in healthy people across ages. Broader study findings: Whereas aged donors had fewer naive CD4+ cells, long-lived donors had more of them and higher diversity. Significant beta diversity loss was already apparent by age approximately 38, declining roughly linearly.

This clonotype has a handful of counts. Its antigen remains unknown. Then a second PCR, running about 6 to 11 cycles, was carried out with a sample-barcoded 5' primer and a J-beta primer mix. TCRdb independently ran MiXCR on the 5' RACE reads; one entry per CDR3 protein. Among hundreds of thousands of distinct CDR3 sequences, approximately 48% were seen once, and the ten largest hold roughly a fifth. Total RNA was isolated from each sample in quantities of at least 5 micrograms. This CDR3 is 15 amino acids long. V was shortened by 0 bases and J by 4 bases, with 10 bases between the two germline ends. Looked up from germline, CDR1 is LGHNA and CDR2 is YSLEER.

This clonotype originated in a man between 60 and 70 years old in good health. Input material: blood. The chain couples TRBV4-3 to TRBJ1-3; D is possibly TRBD1 (6 bases). The CDR3 nucleotides read TGCGCCAGCAGCCAAGACACAGGGATCGGAAACACCATATATTTT. It codes for CASSQDTGIGNTIYF.